This is a list of T cell receptor beta chains from one sample in a study of blood T cells in healthy people across ages. A single record per CDR3 protein comes from TCRdb applying MiXCR to the 5' RACE reads. The sample has about 830,000 distinct CDR3 sequences, 62% seen once. Sequenced sample: blood. The receptor source for this set is a man aged 25-45 years in good health. CDR3s include the opening cysteine and the closing phenylalanine or tryptophan. A D gene is named only where the DNA matches it firmly. Size is omitted from some rows. Given values are once, few, many or a class for expanded clones.

clone_size	d_call	v_call	j_call	cdr3_aa	cdr3_nt
.	TRBD1	TRBV6-5	TRBJ2-2	CASSRGQGTYTGELFF	TGTGCCAGCAGTCGCGGACAGGGGACCTACACCGGGGAGCTGTTTTTT
few	.	TRBV6-2/TRBV6-3	TRBJ2-7	CASSSNLGASEQYF	TGTGCCAGCAGCTCCAACCTCGGGGCCAGCGAGCAGTACTTC
many	.	TRBV15	TRBJ2-5	CATSRAGTQYF	TGTGCCACCAGCAGAGCAGGGACCCAGTACTTC
.	.	TRBV7-8	TRBJ1-5	CASSLFPLGAESDQPQHF	TGTGCCAGCAGCTTATTCCCGCTCGGGGCCGAATCGGATCAGCCCCAGCATTTT
.	.	TRBV20-1	TRBJ2-1	CSAREPRENEQFF	TGTAGTGCTAGAGAGCCCAGGGAGAATGAGCAGTTCTTC
.	TRBD2	TRBV29-1	TRBJ2-1	CSVERASGGAGDEQFF	TGCAGCGTTGAAAGGGCTAGCGGGGGGGCCGGGGATGAGCAGTTCTTC
.	.	TRBV3-1	TRBJ2-2	CASSQLPGYTGELFF	TGTGCCAGCAGCCAATTGCCAGGATACACCGGGGAGCTGTTTTTT
.	.	TRBV12-3/TRBV12-4	TRBJ2-2	CASSPIGELFF	TGTGCCAGCAGTCCAATCGGGGAGCTGTTTTTT
.	.	TRBV7-9	TRBJ2-1	CASMWYGNEQFF	TGTGCCAGCATGTGGTACGGTAATGAGCAGTTCTTC
.	.	TRBV20-1	TRBJ2-5	CSVGGGVLETQYF	TGCAGTGTAGGCGGCGGGGTTTTAGAGACCCAGTACTTC
once	.	TRBV28	TRBJ1-5	CASSHLRGPYSNQPQHF	TGTGCCAGCAGTCACCTGAGGGGACCTTATAGCAATCAGCCCCAGCATTTT
once	.	TRBV20-1	TRBJ2-3	CSARGTLRGTDTQYF	TGCAGTGCTAGAGGGACCCTAAGGGGCACAGATACGCAGTATTTT
.	.	TRBV6-4	TRBJ2-1	CASSVTHSGEQFF	TGTGCCAGCAGTGTCACACATAGCGGTGAGCAGTTCTTC
.	.	TRBV7-7	TRBJ2-1	CASSVRGSDEQFF	TGTGCCAGCAGCGTGCGGGGATCGGATGAGCAGTTCTTC
.	.	TRBV9	TRBJ1-5	CASSVEGGAGQPQHF	TGTGCCAGCAGCGTAGAGGGGGGGGCTGGGCAGCCCCAGCATTTT
.	.	TRBV30	TRBJ2-3	CAWRAFNRALRDTQYF	TGTGCCTGGAGGGCTTTCAACAGGGCACTGAGGGATACGCAGTATTTT
.	.	TRBV9	TRBJ2-1	CASSVGVGVSYNEQFF	TGTGCCAGCAGCGTAGGGGTAGGGGTATCCTACAATGAGCAGTTCTTC
.	.	TRBV20-1	TRBJ2-1	CSAPWGGSYNEQFF	TGCAGTGCCCCTTGGGGAGGTTCCTACAATGAGCAGTTCTTC
.	TRBD1	TRBV4-1	TRBJ1-5	CASSQTGVVQPQHF	TGCGCCAGCAGCCAAACAGGGGTTGTTCAGCCCCAGCATTTT
few	TRBD1	TRBV7-9	TRBJ2-7	CASSSPGQGRYEQYF	TGTGCCAGCAGCTCTCCGGGACAGGGGAGATACGAGCAGTACTTC
.	.	TRBV29-1	TRBJ2-1	CSVERGASYNEQFF	TGCAGCGTTGAGAGGGGGGCCTCCTACAATGAGCAGTTCTTC
.	.	TRBV7-2	TRBJ2-7	CASSADFGEQYF	TGTGCCAGCAGCGCCGACTTTGGCGAGCAGTACTTC
few	TRBD1	TRBV5-6	TRBJ2-5	CASSLGGQTQETQYF	TGTGCCAGCAGCTTGGGGGGACAGACCCAAGAGACCCAGTACTTC
few	TRBD2	TRBV12-3/TRBV12-4	TRBJ2-7	CASSLSLAGIHEQYF	TGTGCCAGCAGTTTAAGTCTAGCGGGGATCCACGAGCAGTACTTC
once	.	TRBV6-1	TRBJ2-7	CASDFPRRTEQYF	TGTGCCAGCGATTTCCCTCGACGCACCGAGCAGTACTTC
.	TRBD1	TRBV6-1	TRBJ1-2	CASSEAGTGVGYTF	TGTGCCAGCAGTGAAGCAGGGACAGGGGTTGGCTACACCTTC
.	.	TRBV29-1	TRBJ2-7	CSVAPGQTYEQYF	TGCAGCGTCGCCCCGGGCCAAACCTACGAGCAGTACTTC
.	.	TRBV5-6	TRBJ2-6	CASSWGGRVISSGANVLTF	TGTGCCAGCAGCTGGGGTGGTCGCGTAATCAGCTCTGGGGCCAACGTCCTGACTTTC
.	.	TRBV7-6	TRBJ2-3	CASSSLHTDTQYF	TGTGCCAGCAGTTCCCTGCACACAGATACGCAGTATTTT
once	.	TRBV9	TRBJ2-3	CASSVTPVTDTQYF	TGTGCCAGCAGCGTAACACCAGTCACAGATACGCAGTATTTT
.	.	TRBV10-3	TRBJ2-5	CAISEFQGEGETQYF	TGTGCCATCAGTGAGTTTCAGGGCGAGGGGGAGACCCAGTACTTC
.	TRBD1	TRBV7-3	TRBJ1-1	CASSLTGGSVGNTEAFF	TGTGCCAGCAGCCTCACAGGGGGCTCTGTGGGGAACACTGAAGCTTTCTTT
few	.	TRBV29-1	TRBJ2-3	CSGQGTLQRTDTQYF	TGCAGCGGCCAAGGGACCCTCCAGCGCACAGATACGCAGTATTTT
.	.	TRBV9	TRBJ1-1	CASTRNLEGNTEAFF	TGTGCCAGCACCCGGAATTTGGAGGGGAACACTGAAGCTTTCTTT
.	.	TRBV28	TRBJ2-1	CASSLWGGQYNEQFF	TGTGCCAGCAGTTTATGGGGGGGGCAGTACAATGAGCAGTTCTTC
.	TRBD1	TRBV18	TRBJ2-5	CASSPSDRDWQETQYF	TGTGCCAGCTCACCGAGTGACAGGGATTGGCAGGAGACCCAGTACTTC
.	TRBD2	TRBV7-2	TRBJ2-5	CASGPSGGMGETQYF	TGTGCCAGCGGTCCTAGCGGGGGGATGGGGGAGACCCAGTACTTC
.	TRBD1	TRBV7-3	TRBJ1-6	CASSLEGGLSNSPLHF	TGTGCCAGCAGCTTGGAAGGGGGCCTCTCTAATTCACCCCTCCACTTT
.	.	TRBV12-3/TRBV12-4	TRBJ1-2	CASSLGGGVHHYTF	TGTGCCAGCAGTCTCGGAGGGGGGGTCCACCACTACACCTTC
.	.	TRBV3-1	TRBJ1-2	CASSQDPDPSWDGYTF	TGTGCCAGCAGCCAAGACCCGGACCCCTCGTGGGATGGCTACACCTTC
.	TRBD1	TRBV6-2/TRBV6-3	TRBJ1-6	CASSYSFPTGEAHLHF	TGTGCCAGCAGTTACTCGTTCCCGACAGGGGAAGCGCACCTCCACTTT
few	.	TRBV7-2	TRBJ1-5	CASSFAGSNQPQHF	TGTGCCAGCAGCTTTGCTGGTAGCAATCAGCCCCAGCATTTT
once	.	TRBV11-3	TRBJ2-1	CASSLAAGTSNEQFF	TGTGCCAGCAGCTTAGCTGCGGGAACGTCGAATGAGCAGTTCTTC
.	.	TRBV2	TRBJ1-5	CASMVQVNQPQHF	TGTGCCAGCATGGTACAGGTCAATCAGCCCCAGCATTTT
.	TRBD1	TRBV20-1	TRBJ1-2	CSARVKQGFGYTF	TGCAGTGCTAGAGTTAAACAGGGGTTTGGCTACACCTTC
.	.	TRBV28	TRBJ2-1	CASFKGPAGEQFF	TGTGCCAGCTTTAAGGGCCCCGCGGGTGAGCAGTTCTTC
.	.	TRBV7-2	TRBJ2-3	CASSLLPHRTDTQYF	TGTGCCAGCAGCTTACTGCCTCACCGCACAGATACGCAGTATTTT
.	TRBD1	TRBV4-2	TRBJ2-3	CASSQGTATDTQYF	TGTGCCAGCAGCCAGGGGACAGCCACAGATACGCAGTATTTT
.	TRBD1	TRBV20-1	TRBJ2-1	CSATGGSDRYNEQFF	TGCAGTGCTACAGGGGGCTCCGACCGCTACAACGAGCAGTTCTTC
.	TRBD1	TRBV12-3/TRBV12-4	TRBJ1-1	CASNPQGMNTEAFF	TGTGCCAGCAACCCACAGGGGATGAACACTGAAGCTTTCTTT
.	.	TRBV1	TRBJ1-5	CTSSQDPRTGHGQPQHF	TGCACCAGCAGCCAAGATCCCCGGACAGGGCACGGCCAGCCCCAGCATTTT
.	.	TRBV5-1	TRBJ2-3	CASSLYGRSTDTQYF	TGCGCCAGCAGCTTGTACGGCAGGAGCACAGATACGCAGTATTTT
.	.	TRBV7-2	TRBJ2-7	CASSWDYEQYF	TGTGCCAGCAGCTGGGACTACGAGCAGTACTTC